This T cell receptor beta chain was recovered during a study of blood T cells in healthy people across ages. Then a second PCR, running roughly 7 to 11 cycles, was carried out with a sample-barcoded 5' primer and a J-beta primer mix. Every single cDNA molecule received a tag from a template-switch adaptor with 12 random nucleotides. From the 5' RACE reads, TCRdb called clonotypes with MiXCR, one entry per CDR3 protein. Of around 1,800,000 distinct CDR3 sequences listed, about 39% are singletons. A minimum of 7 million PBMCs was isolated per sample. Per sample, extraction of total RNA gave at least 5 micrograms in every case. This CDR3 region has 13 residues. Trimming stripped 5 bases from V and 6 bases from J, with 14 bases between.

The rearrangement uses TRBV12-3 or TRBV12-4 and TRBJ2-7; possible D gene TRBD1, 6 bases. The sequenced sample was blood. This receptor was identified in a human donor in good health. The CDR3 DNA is TGTGCCAGCAGTCCCCAGGCCAGGGGCGAGCAGTACTTC. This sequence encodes CASSPQARGEQYF.